Below are 18 T cell receptor beta chains sequenced from a single sample in a study of read filtering for tumor transcriptome and immune sequencing. The library was built from 400 ng RNA with molecular barcoded adaptors for alpha/delta and beta/gamma chains. TCRdb analysed the reads with MiXCR anew, one entry per CDR3 protein. The table includes 30,000 to 50,000 distinct CDR3 sequences, 10% to 15% detected once. Sequenced input: a population of CD138-negative cells sorted from bone marrow. These receptors were obtained from a donor aged 40 or over with multiple myeloma.

At least ten counts were recorded for this clonotype. The CDR3 DNA reads as TGTGCCAGCAGCTTAAGTTACAATGAGCAGTTCTTC. This sequence encodes CASSLSYNEQFF. This chain links TRBV7-9 with TRBJ2-1; D unresolved. Germline V gene data show CDR1 as SEHNR and CDR2 as FQNEAQ (reference sequence). V lost 2 bases to trimming and J lost 4 bases, with 3 bases between them. There are 12 residues in the CDR3.

This clonotype was recorded many times. At one boundary the junction diverges from the germline segment, which might be a read error. V gene TRBV7-9 combines with J gene TRBJ2-7; 11 nucleotides align to TRBD2. The CDR3 totals 14 residues. Looked up from germline, CDR1 is SEHNR and CDR2 is FQNEAQ (reference sequence). The CDR3 region is CASSLAGGSDEQYF. The DNA for the CDR3 is TGTGCCAGCAGCCTAGCGGGGGGCAGTGACGAGCAGTACTTC.

A few counts support this clonotype. The CDR3 loop is CASSLADSGPALVDTQYF. DNA of the CDR3: TGTGCCAGCAGCTTGGCCGATAGCGGTCCAGCGCTGGTGGATACGCAGTATTTT. The chain couples TRBV5-6 to TRBJ2-3, with a possible D match to TRBD2 (6 bases). Germline CDR1 SGHDT, CDR2 YYEEEE. The ends were cut back, 0 bases at V and 6 bases at J, with 23 bases in the middle. CDR3 size: 18 residues.

This clonotype was counted at least ten times. The chain couples TRBV7-2 to TRBJ2-5; D perhaps matches TRBD2 (5 bases). In germline, CDR1 is SGHTA, CDR2 FQGNSA. V lost 2 bases and J lost 5, with 12 bases in between. This CDR3 contains 14 residues. The CDR3 bases are TGTGCCAGCAGCTTACAGACCGGACTTGAGACCCAGTACTTC. This codes for CASSLQTGLETQYF.

This clonotype was counted ten times or more. V is TRBV6-6 and J is TRBJ2-6; the D gene is possibly TRBD1 (5 bases). Trimming cost V 8 bases and J 0 bases, with 14 bases left between them. CDR1 is MNHNY, CDR2 SVGAGI, per germline (reference sequence). CDR3 length: 16 residues. The chain's CDR3 is CASGENQGSGANVLTF. In DNA, the CDR3 is TGTGCCAGCGGCGAAAACCAGGGCTCTGGGGCCAACGTCCTGACTTTC.

This clonotype came up many times. The rearrangement links TRBV29-1 to TRBJ2-7; 7 bases map to TRBD1. From germline, CDR1 is SQVTM and CDR2 ANQGSEA. This CDR3 spans 12 amino acids. With 6 bases clipped from V and 2 bases from J, the junction kept 4 bases outside the gene matches. The CDR3 nucleotides read TGCAGCGTCGGACAGGACGCCTACGAGCAGTACTTC. This translates into CSVGQDAYEQYF.

This clonotype showed up many times. J is TRBJ1-5 and V is TRBV30; D gene ambiguous. Trimming shortened V by 3 bases and J by 9 bases, and 18 bases separated the two germline ends. CDR3 length: 14 amino acids. In germline, CDR1 is GTSNPN, CDR2 SVGIG (reference sequence). The DNA for the CDR3 is TGTGCCTGGAGCTCATTGAAAGGAGCCTCGCCCCAGCATTTT. This codes for CAWSSLKGASPQHF. Supplemented by reference TRBV30 and TRBJ1-5, the full variable domain reads SQTIHQWPATLVQPVGSPLSLECTVEGTSNPNLYWYRQAAGRGLQLLFYSVGIGQISSEVPQNLSASRPQDRQFILSSKKLLLSDSGFYLCAWSSLKGASPQHFGDGTRLSIL.

This clonotype was picked up many times. The gene calls are TRBV20-1 and TRBJ2-1; D not resolved. Trimming cost V 0 bases and J 0 bases, with 3 bases left between them. CDR3 length equals 13 residues. CDR1 is DFQATT and CDR2 is SNEGSKA in the germline V gene (reference sequence). This CDR3 is CSAREGSYNEQFF. CDR3 in DNA: TGCAGTGCTAGAGAGGGCTCCTACAATGAGCAGTTCTTC.

This clonotype was counted between two and nine times. This chain uses TRBV5-6 with TRBJ2-7; no reliable D call. The CDR3 spans 13 residues. The germline V and J ends were trimmed by 2 bases and 1 base, with 7 bases remaining between them. The germline V gene has CDR1 SGHDT and CDR2 YYEEEE. CDR3 sequence (DNA): TGTGCCAGCAGCTTACGACCGTCCTACGAGCAGTACTTC. This translates into CASSLRPSYEQYF.

This clonotype came up many times. The chain employs TRBV11-2 and TRBJ2-4, with D tentatively TRBD1 (5 bases). The V end lost 2 bases, the J end lost 8 bases, and 10 bases lay between the germline ends. Germline V gene data show CDR1 as SGHAT and CDR2 as FQNNGV. This CDR3 has 13 amino acids. CDR3 coding DNA: TGTGCCAGCAGCTTAAGTGGGGCGGACATTCAGTACTTC. It specifies CASSLSGADIQYF.

This clonotype occurred many times. The chain uses TRBV7-2 and TRBJ2-3; D is perhaps TRBD1 (6 bases). The CDR3 extends over 18 amino acids. The germline CDR1 and CDR2 sequences are SGHTA and FQGNSA. The V gene lost 4 bases and the J gene lost 7 bases, with 27 bases spanning the gap. In DNA form, the CDR3 reads TGTGCCAGCAGCTCTCCTCGAATAGAGGCAGGGGCATCGAATACGCAGTATTTT. It yields the protein CASSSPRIEAGASNTQYF.

This clonotype was seen at least ten times. The rearrangement links TRBV28 to TRBJ2-7, with TRBD2 identical over 7 bases. The junction had 7 bases not matched to a gene; V was cut back by 5 bases and J by 3 bases. The germline V gene has CDR1 MDHEN and CDR2 SYDVKM. CDR3 size: 14 residues. The CDR3 nucleotides read TGTGCCAGCAGTGAAACTAGCGCGCTCTACGAGCAGTACTTC. It codes for CASSETSALYEQYF.

This clonotype occurred many times. The rearrangement uses TRBV7-9 and TRBJ2-5, with D unclear. This CDR3 is built from 14 residues. Germline V CDR1 and CDR2: SEHNR, FQNEAQ (reference sequence). V was trimmed by 5 bases and J by 2 bases, leaving 12 bases between them. The CDR3 DNA is TGTGCCAGCAGCGACTCGAAGACTCAAGAGACCCAGTACTTC. It yields the protein CASSDSKTQETQYF.

This chain connects TRBV5-6 to TRBJ2-3; no firm D call. CDR3 length: 16 residues. Deletions cut 1 base from V and 6 bases from J, with 18 bases between. Germline V gives CDR1 SGHDT, CDR2 YYEEEE. For the CDR3, the DNA is TGTGCCAGCAGCTTGTCACGGTTCCTTATATCGGATACGCAGTATTTT. Its protein product is CASSLSRFLISDTQYF.

This clonotype was seen repeatedly, ten times or more. This chain connects TRBV7-9 to TRBJ2-2; D is unclear. Germline-derived CDR1 and CDR2 are SEHNR and FQNEAQ (reference sequence). The V gene lost 2 bases and the J gene lost 1 base, with 2 bases spanning the gap. The CDR3 extends over 13 amino acids. This chain's CDR3 is CASSLLNTGELFF. In DNA, the CDR3 is TGTGCCAGCAGCTTATTGAACACCGGGGAGCTGTTTTTT.

This clonotype showed up many times. The rearrangement links TRBV7-2 to TRBJ1-2; D possibly corresponds to TRBD1 (6 bases). The CDR3 length is 14 residues. The ends were cut back, 5 bases at V and 5 bases at J, with 15 bases in the middle. In germline, CDR1 is SGHTA, CDR2 FQGNSA. CDR3 DNA sequence: TGTGCCAGCAGCCCGGACAGTAATTTATATGGCTACACCTTC. The encoded protein is CASSPDSNLYGYTF.

This clonotype was seen many times. This chain connects TRBV27 to TRBJ2-3; D call uncertain. In germline, CDR1 is MNHEY, CDR2 SMNVEV (reference sequence). Trimming pared 6 bases from V and 2 bases from J, leaving 3 bases between. The CDR3 covers 11 residues. The CDR3 reads CASRYTDTQYF. DNA for the CDR3: TGTGCCAGCAGATACACAGATACGCAGTATTTT.

Concerning this clonotype: Compared with germline, one end of the junction differs, possibly owing to a read error. The chain carries TRBV4-1 and TRBJ2-1; 10 bases align to TRBD2. Germline V gives CDR1 MGHRA, CDR2 YSYEKL. The CDR3 totals 14 residues. The CDR3 loop is CDSSQASGGDEQFF. In DNA form, the CDR3 reads TGCGACAGCAGCCAGGCTAGCGGGGGCGATGAGCAGTTCTTT.